This T cell receptor beta chain stems from a study of T-cell reconstitution after alpha-beta-depleted transplantation in children. TCRbeta library construction was performed incorporating unique molecular identifiers. TCRdb independently ran MiXCR on the PCR reads; one entry per CDR3 protein. The repertoire holds 450,000 to 600,000 distinct CDR3 sequences, with over 25% as singletons. CDR1 SGHNT and CDR2 YENEEA come from the germline V gene. CDR3 length: 14 residues. V shed 5 bases, J shed 8 bases, and the junction held 5 bases outside the gene matches. The rearrangement links TRBV11-3 to TRBJ2-3; TRBD2 aligns across 12 bases. This TCR was sampled from a human donor who donated a stem cell graft to a child with aplastic anemia. The material sequenced was PBMCs from the stem cell graft donor, taken from the stem cell graft. The CDR3 region is CASSLTSGSGTQYF. CDR3 nucleotides: TGTGCCAGCAGCCTGACTAGCGGGAGTGGTACGCAGTATTTT.